This entry concerns a single T cell receptor beta chain. The antigen is not known. For each subset, genomic DNA was distributed in equal portions over several immunoSEQ plates. Some clones are missing from TCRdb's copy, which holds only in-frame ones; the method was immunoSEQ multiplex PCR. This table has 560,000 or so clones, about 96% appearing once. These data are taken from a study of shared clonotypes between healthy human individuals. Broader study findings: As a rule, naive subsets had a larger estimated richness than memory subsets.

Trimming took off 8 bases at V and 0 bases at J, with 4 bases between the two ends. The CDR3 is 11 amino acids. CDR1 is SNHLY, CDR2 FYNNEI, per germline. Positively selected for CCR7, the CD45RO-negative cells used as naive CD8 cells excluded terminally differentiated effector memory CD45RA+ cells. The rearrangement joins TRBV2 to TRBJ1-1; unclear D gene. The sequencing input was naive CD8+ T cells sorted from blood. This sequence originates from a woman aged 30 to 39 in good health. DNA of the CDR3: TGTGCCAGCCTGCTGAACACTGAAGCTTTCTTT. Translation gives CASLLNTEAFF.